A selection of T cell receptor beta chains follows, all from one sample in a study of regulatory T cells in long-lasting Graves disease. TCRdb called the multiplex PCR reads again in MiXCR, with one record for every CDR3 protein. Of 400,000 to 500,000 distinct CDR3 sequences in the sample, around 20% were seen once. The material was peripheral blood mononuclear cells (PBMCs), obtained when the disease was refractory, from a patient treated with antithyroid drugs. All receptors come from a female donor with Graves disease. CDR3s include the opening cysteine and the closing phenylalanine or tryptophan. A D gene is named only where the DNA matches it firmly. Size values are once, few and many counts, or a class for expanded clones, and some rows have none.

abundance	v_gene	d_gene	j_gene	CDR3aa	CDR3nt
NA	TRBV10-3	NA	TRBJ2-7	CAILPTGRSSYEQYF	TGTGCCATCCTACCCACTGGACGATCCTCCTACGAGCAGTACTTC
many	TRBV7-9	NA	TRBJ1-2	CASSAAGQANYGYTF	TGTGCCAGCAGCGCGGCGGGGCAGGCAAACTATGGCTACACCTTC
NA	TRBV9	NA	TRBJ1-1	CASSVAHGSEAFF	TGTGCCAGCAGCGTAGCTCATGGATCTGAAGCTTTCTTT
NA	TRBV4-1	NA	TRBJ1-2	CASSQGVGANYGYTF	TGCGCCAGCAGCCAGGGGGTGGGAGCTAACTATGGCTACACCTTC
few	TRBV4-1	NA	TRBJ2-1	CASSQDGGRANEQFF	TGCGCCAGCAGCCAAGATGGTGGCCGAGCTAATGAGCAGTTCTTC
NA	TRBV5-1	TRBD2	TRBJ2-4	CASSLVASGSQNIQYF	TGCGCCAGCAGCTTGGTTGCTAGCGGGAGCCAAAACATTCAGTACTTC
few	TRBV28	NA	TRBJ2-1	CATHKGGESSYNEQFF	TGTGCCACCCATAAGGGGGGGGAGAGCTCCTACAATGAGCAGTTCTTC
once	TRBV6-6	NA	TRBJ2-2	CASSYSPLGRSNAGELFF	TGTGCCAGCAGTTACTCTCCTCTAGGGAGATCGAACGCCGGGGAGCTGTTTTTT
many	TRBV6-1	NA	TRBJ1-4	CASRGNEKLFF	TGTGCCAGCAGGGGTAATGAAAAACTGTTTTTT
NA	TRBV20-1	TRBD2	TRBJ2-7	CSAREVSRIAGVYEQYF	TGCAGTGCTAGAGAGGTATCGCGGATCGCGGGAGTCTACGAGCAGTACTTC
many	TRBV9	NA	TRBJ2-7	CASSVRGNPGEQYF	TGTGCCAGCAGCGTCAGGGGCAATCCCGGCGAGCAGTACTTC
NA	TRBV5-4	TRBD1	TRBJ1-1	CASSSETGSAEAFF	TGTGCCAGCAGCTCGGAGACAGGGAGCGCTGAAGCTTTCTTT
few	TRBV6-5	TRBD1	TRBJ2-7	CASSYGLGEDRGYEQYF	TGTGCCAGCAGTTACGGACTAGGTGAGGACAGGGGCTACGAGCAGTACTTC
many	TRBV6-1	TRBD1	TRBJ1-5	CASRPRGQGNQPQHF	TGTGCCAGCAGACCCAGGGGGCAGGGCAATCAGCCCCAGCATTTT
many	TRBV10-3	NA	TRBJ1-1	CASSGRPHGAEAFF	TGTGCCAGCTCGGGGCGACCTCATGGGGCTGAAGCTTTCTTT
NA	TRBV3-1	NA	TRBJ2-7	CASSQGLLPEQYF	TGTGCCAGCAGCCAGGGACTTCTTCCCGAGCAGTACTTC
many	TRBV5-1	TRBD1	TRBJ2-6	CASSPWTGGSSGANVLTF	TGCGCCAGCAGCCCCTGGACAGGGGGAAGCTCTGGGGCCAACGTCCTGACTTTC
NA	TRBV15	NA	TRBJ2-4	CATSDRHSKVNIQYF	TGTGCCACCAGCGACCGACATTCCAAGGTGAACATTCAGTACTTC
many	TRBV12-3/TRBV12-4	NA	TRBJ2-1	CASSLSNEQFF	TGTGCCAGCAGTTTATCGAATGAGCAGTTCTTC
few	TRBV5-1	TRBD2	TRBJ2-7	CASSLGAGGYTYEQYF	TGCGCCAGCAGCTTGGGGGCGGGAGGTTACACCTACGAGCAGTACTTC
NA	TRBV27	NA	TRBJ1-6	CASSLSVGTHNSPLHF	TGTGCCAGCAGTTTATCGGTCGGGACCCATAATTCACCCCTCCACTTT
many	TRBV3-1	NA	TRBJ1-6	CASSQESGHLGGSPLHF	TGTGCCAGCAGCCAAGAATCAGGGCATCTCGGGGGTTCACCCCTCCACTTT
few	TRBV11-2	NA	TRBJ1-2	CASSRAATYNYGYTF	TGTGCCAGCAGTCGGGCAGCGACTTATAACTATGGCTACACCTTC
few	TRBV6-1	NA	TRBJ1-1	CAGKGLDREAFF	TGTGCCGGAAAGGGGTTAGACCGTGAAGCTTTCTTT
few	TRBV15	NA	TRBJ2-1	CATSRGPGDNEQFF	TGTGCCACCAGCAGAGGACCCGGGGACAATGAGCAGTTCTTC
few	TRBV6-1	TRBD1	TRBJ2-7	CASSPGTGDYEQYF	TGTGCCAGCAGTCCCGGGACAGGAGATTACGAGCAGTACTTC
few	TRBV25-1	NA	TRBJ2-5	CASSEFQGPLETQYF	TGTGCCAGCAGTGAATTTCAGGGGCCGTTAGAGACCCAGTACTTC
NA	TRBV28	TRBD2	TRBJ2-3	CASTGSPSTSGNTDTQYF	TGTGCCAGCACCGGTTCCCCCTCCACTAGCGGAAACACAGATACGCAGTATTTT
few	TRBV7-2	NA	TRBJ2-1	CASSLMVGTYLNEQFF	TGTGCCAGCAGCTTAATGGTCGGGACTTACCTTAATGAGCAGTTCTTC
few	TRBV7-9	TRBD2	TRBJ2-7	CASSRTSGVPYEQYF	TGTGCCAGCAGCCGAACTAGCGGGGTCCCCTACGAGCAGTACTTC
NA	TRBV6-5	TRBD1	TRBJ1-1	CASSYTTGGANTEAFF	TGTGCCAGCAGTTACACGACAGGGGGCGCGAACACTGAAGCTTTCTTT
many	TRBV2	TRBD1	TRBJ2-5	CASRGTGELETQYF	TGTGCCAGCAGAGGGACAGGGGAATTGGAGACCCAGTACTTC
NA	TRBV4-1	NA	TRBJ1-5	CASSQTDSNQPQHF	TGCGCCAGCAGTCAGACGGATAGCAATCAGCCCCAGCATTTT
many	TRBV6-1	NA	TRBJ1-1	CASLQGMGNTEAFF	TGTGCCAGCTTACAGGGTATGGGGAACACTGAAGCTTTCTTT
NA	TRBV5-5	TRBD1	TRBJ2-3	CASSSLSDRDADTQYF	TGTGCCAGCAGCTCCCTGTCGGACAGGGATGCAGATACGCAGTATTTT
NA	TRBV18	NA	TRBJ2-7	CASSPPNGAYEQYF	TGTGCCAGCTCACCACCCAACGGGGCCTACGAGCAGTACTTC
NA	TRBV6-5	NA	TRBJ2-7	CASSYDNSNEQYF	TGTGCCAGCAGTTACGACAATTCAAACGAGCAGTACTTC
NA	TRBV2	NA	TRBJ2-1	CASKNGLGSYNEQFF	TGTGCCAGCAAAAATGGCCTAGGCTCCTACAATGAGCAGTTCTTC
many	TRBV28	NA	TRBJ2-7	CASREPVKHYEQYF	TGTGCCAGCAGGGAGCCCGTTAAGCACTACGAGCAGTACTTC
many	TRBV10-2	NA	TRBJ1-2	CASSEGTGNYTF	TGCGCCAGCAGTGAGGGGACGGGAAACTACACCTTC
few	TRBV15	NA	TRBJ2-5	CATSKSQYF	TGTGCCACCAGCAAATCCCAGTACTTC
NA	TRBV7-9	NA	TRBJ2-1	CASSLDRSGQQFF	TGTGCCAGCAGCTTAGATAGGTCCGGCCAGCAGTTCTTC
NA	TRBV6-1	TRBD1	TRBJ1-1	CASSIYRGRDTEAFF	TGTGCCAGCAGTATTTACAGGGGAAGGGACACTGAAGCTTTCTTT
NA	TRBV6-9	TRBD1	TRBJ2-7	CASSYLGQGPYEQCF	TGTGCCAGCAGTTACTTGGGACAGGGACCCTACGAGCAGTGCTTC
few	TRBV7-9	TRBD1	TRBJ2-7	CASSPTGTGSDEQYF	TGTGCCAGCAGCCCTACCGGGACAGGGAGCGACGAGCAGTACTTC
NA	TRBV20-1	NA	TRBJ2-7	CSARAGDSYEQYF	TGCAGTGCTAGAGCGGGAGACTCCTACGAGCAGTACTTC
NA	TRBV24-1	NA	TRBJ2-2	CATSDLWNTGELFF	TGTGCCACCAGTGATTTGTGGAACACCGGGGAGCTGTTTTTT
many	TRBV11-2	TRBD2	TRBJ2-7	CASSNRLAAEQYF	TGTGCCAGCAGCAACAGACTAGCGGCCGAGCAGTACTTC
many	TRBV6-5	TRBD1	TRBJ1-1	CASSWTGDMNTEAFF	TGTGCCAGCAGTTGGACAGGCGATATGAACACTGAAGCTTTCTTT
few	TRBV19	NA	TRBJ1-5	CASSPRGRGGNQPQHF	TGTGCCAGTAGTCCTCGGGGGAGAGGGGGCAATCAGCCCCAGCATTTT
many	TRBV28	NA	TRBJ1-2	CASSLWQALGYGYTF	TGTGCCAGCAGTTTATGGCAGGCCCTAGGGTATGGCTACACCTTC
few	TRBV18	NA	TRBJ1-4	CASSPPSPGGNEKLFF	TGTGCCAGCTCACCACCATCTCCCGGGGGTAATGAAAAACTGTTTTTT
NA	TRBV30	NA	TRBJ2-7	CAWSLGQGIYEQYF	TGTGCCTGGAGTTTGGGGCAGGGAATCTACGAGCAGTACTTC